The next 12 T cell receptor beta chains were all read from a single sample in a study of T cells in Graves' hyperthyroidism and ophthalmopathy. The TCR beta CDR3 regions underwent amplification using RNA transcripts as the source. HTBI primers were the set used in a first-round RT-PCR of the TCR CDR3. TCRdb used MiXCR to reprocess the multiplex PCR reads, holding one entry per CDR3 protein. The table shows under 350,000 distinct CDR3 sequences, with roughly 18% occurring only once. The sequenced sample was blood. Receptor source: a woman between 50 and 59 years old with Graves' hyperthyroidism.

This clonotype was observed many times. CDR3 amino acids: CASRGLEETQYF. CDR3 nucleotides: TGTGCCAGCAGAGGGCTAGAGGAGACCCAGTACTTC. This chain joins TRBV2 and TRBJ2-5; D gene uncertain. The CDR3 spans 12 residues. The V and J ends lost 6 bases and 5 bases respectively, with 10 bases between them. From germline, CDR1 is SNHLY and CDR2 FYNNEI. Full variable domain (missing parts from reference TRBV2 and TRBJ2-5): EPEVTQTPSHQVTQMGQEVILRCVPISNHLYFYWYRQILGQKVEFLVSFYNNEISEKSEIFDDQFSVERPDGSNFTLKIRSTKLEDSAMYFCASRGLEETQYFGPGTRLLVL.

This clonotype was recorded many times. The chain is built from TRBV6-5 and TRBJ2-7; tentatively, D is TRBD1 (5 bases). From germline, CDR1 is MNHEY and CDR2 SVGAGI. Trimming removed 0 bases from V and 5 bases from J, with 5 bases in between. The CDR3 is 12 residues long. The CDR3 reads CASSYSGDEQYV. Written as DNA, the CDR3 is TGTGCCAGCAGTTACTCAGGGGACGAGCAGTACGTC.

This chain links TRBV6-5 with TRBJ2-1, with TRBD2 identical over 11 bases. This CDR3 is 19 amino acids long. V lost 2 bases, J lost 6 bases, and 15 bases stayed unmatched. Germline loops: CDR1 MNHEY, CDR2 SVGAGI. Written as DNA, the CDR3 is TGTGCCAGCAGTTACACCCCAGGTAGCGGGGGGGATACACGCAATGAGCAGTTCTTC. This encodes CASSYTPGSGGDTRNEQFF.

The gene calls are TRBV27 and TRBJ1-3; D gene unclear. The V gene's germline CDR1 is MNHEY and CDR2 SMNVEV (reference sequence). Trimming pared 4 bases from V and 2 bases from J, leaving 9 bases between. This CDR3 region has 14 residues. In DNA, the CDR3 is TGTGCCAGCAGTTCGGAGGGCACTGGAAACACCATATATTTT. This sequence encodes CASSSEGTGNTIYF.

This clonotype has ten or more counts. V and J are TRBV5-1 and TRBJ1-1; 9 bases align to TRBD1. Germline V gene data show CDR1 as SGHRS and CDR2 as YFSETQ. V gave up 4 bases and J gave up 0 bases; unmatched junction bases: 7. This CDR3 has 16 residues. The CDR3 DNA is TGCGCCAGCAGCCCCCAGGGACAGGGATTGAACACTGAAGCTTTCTTT. Translated: CASSPQGQGLNTEAFF.

This clonotype has just a few counts. The CDR3 DNA reads as TGTGCCAGCAGGGAGGGGGCATCCTACGAGCAGTACGTC. It translates to CASREGASYEQYV. The chain has TRBV5-5 and TRBJ2-7, with D tentatively TRBD1 (7 bases). Germline CDR1 SGHKS, CDR2 YYEKEE (reference sequence). Trimming took 5 bases from V and 1 from J, leaving 10 bases between them. The CDR3 consists of 13 residues.

This clonotype was seen at least ten times. The rearrangement uses TRBV12-3 or TRBV12-4 and TRBJ2-1; TRBD2 agrees at 8 bases. CDR3 length: 17 amino acids. V trimming: 8 bases; J trimming: 2 bases; junction bases outside the gene matches: 14. The CDR3 spells CASYPNSGGGPYNEQFF. The CDR3 DNA reads as TGTGCCAGCTACCCCAACTCGGGGGGGGGGCCCTACAATGAGCAGTTCTTC.

This clonotype was detected ten times or more. J is TRBJ2-7 and V is TRBV3-1; D is perhaps TRBD1 (5 bases). Trimming shortened V by 1 base and J by 2 bases, and 12 bases separated the two germline ends. CDR1 and CDR2 from the germline V gene are LGHDT and YNNKEL (reference sequence). The CDR3 sequence is 15 residues long. CDR3 bases: TGTGCCAGCAGCCAAGGCCTGGACATAGCCTACGAGCAGTACGTC. Translating it yields CASSQGLDIAYEQYV.

This clonotype was recorded many times. The V call is TRBV30, the J call TRBJ1-4; D may be TRBD1 (5 bases). This CDR3 has 15 residues. V was pared by 3 bases and J by 3 bases, with 14 bases between. The germline gives CDR1 GTSNPN, CDR2 SVGIG (reference sequence). CDR3 sequence: CAWRQGPAANEKLFF. The CDR3 bases are TGTGCCTGGAGGCAGGGACCTGCAGCTAATGAAAAACTGTTTTTT.

The CDR3 spells CASSLHLLEGSHSGNTIYF. For the CDR3, the DNA is TGTGCCAGCAGCTTGCATCTTCTAGAGGGGTCGCACTCTGGAAACACCATATATTTT. The rearrangement joins TRBV5-6 to TRBJ1-3; a possible D gene is TRBD1 (5 bases). CDR1 is SGHDT, CDR2 YYEEEE, per germline. The CDR3 runs to 19 residues. V was clipped by 1 base and J by 0 bases, with 20 bases between them.

The chain combines TRBV3-1 with TRBJ1-2; 8 bases map to TRBD1. Trimming took 4 bases from V and 11 from J; bases not matched to a gene: 3. The germline CDR1 and CDR2 sequences are LGHDT and YNNKEL (reference sequence). The CDR3 runs 11 residues. The DNA for the CDR3 is TGTGCCAGCAGCCCGGACAGGGAATACACCTTC. It encodes CASSPDREYTF.

This clonotype was seen a handful of times. The CDR3 sequence: CASSPTITEAFF. In nucleotides, the CDR3 is TGTGCCAGCAGCCCTACGATCACTGAAGCTTTCTTT. The chain recombines TRBV7-8 with TRBJ1-1, with no clear D. Germline V gene sequence: CDR1 SGHVS, CDR2 FQNEAQ. The CDR3 has 12 amino acids. V dropped 5 bases and J dropped 4 bases, with 8 bases sitting between them. Full variable domain (remainder filled in from reference TRBV7-8 and TRBJ1-1): GAGVSQSPRYKVAKRGQDVALRCDPISGHVSLFWYQQALGQGPEFLTYFQNEAQLDKSGLPSDRFFAERPEGSVSTLKIQRTQQEDSAVYLCASSPTITEAFFGQGTRLTVV.